This T cell receptor beta chain was captured in a study of spatial heterogeneity in lung cancer. Study-level background: Within raw reads, each unique TCR and UMI combination appeared on average more than ten times. Study-wide points: Tumors with more nonsynonymous mutations had more expanded intratumoral alpha and beta TCRs.

Time point meaning: sample taken at primary tumor resection. Sequencing was performed on whole RNA extracted from tumor and nontumor lung tissue, or from frozen PBMC, and the material was left unsorted. Trimming left V 1 base short and J 4 bases short, with 6 bases between. CDR3 length equals 13 residues. CDR1 and CDR2 from the germline V gene are SGHTA and FQGNSA. Each CDR3 protein gets one entry after TCRdb re-called the 5' RACE reads with MiXCR. Altogether over 25,000 distinct CDR3 sequences are present, under 8.5% being singletons, with the ten largest covering about 25%. This clonotype was picked up many times. Antigen unknown.

The source was lung tumor tissue, collected at surgery. The V and J genes are TRBV7-2 and TRBJ2-3; the D is unclear. This sequence was found in a male donor with early-stage non-small cell lung cancer. The CDR3 DNA sequence: TGTGCCAGCAGCTTAGGACCACCAGATACGCAGTATTTT. It is translated as CASSLGPPDTQYF.